The 26 T cell receptor beta chains in this list originate from one sample, sequenced in a study of T cells in Graves' hyperthyroidism and ophthalmopathy. Template material for amplifying TCR beta CDR3 regions consisted of RNA transcripts. HTBI primers were the set used in a first-round RT-PCR of the TCR CDR3. TCRdb called the multiplex PCR reads again in MiXCR, with one record for every CDR3 protein. Of a few hundred thousand distinct CDR3 sequences in the sample, 14% to 15% were seen once. Sequenced: blood. The receptor source for this set is a woman in her 30s with Graves' hyperthyroidism.

In regard to this clonotype: It may be a read error: a sequence one base away is much more abundant. The rearrangement joins TRBV2 to TRBJ2-5; tentatively, D is TRBD1 or TRBD2 (7 bases each). In germline, CDR1 is SNHLY, CDR2 FYNNEI. The CDR3 is 14 amino acids. V dropped 10 bases and J dropped 3 bases, with 18 bases sitting between them. CDR3 amino acids: CANREGARKETQYF. CDR3 nucleotide sequence: TGTGCCAACAGGGAGGGGGCGCGAAAAGAGACCCAGTACTTC.

This clonotype was detected ten times or more. The V and J genes are TRBV3-1 and TRBJ2-7, with D uncertain. Trimming stripped 6 bases from V and 6 bases from J, with 12 bases between. The CDR3 is made up of 12 amino acids. The germline CDR1 and CDR2 sequences are LGHDT and YNNKEL (reference sequence). The CDR3 DNA follows: TGTGCCAGCAGTCCTGACGTCTCCGAGCAGTACTTC. Its translation: CASSPDVSEQYF.

This clonotype appeared a few times. The chain uses TRBV6-1 and TRBJ2-7; D possibly matches TRBD1 or TRBD2 (5 bases each). The V and J ends lost 5 bases and 2 bases respectively, with 19 bases between them. Looked up from germline, CDR1 is MNHNS and CDR2 is SASEGT. This CDR3 region has 16 residues. DNA for the CDR3: TGTGCCAGCAGTACCTTCGCGAGGGACGGACCCTACGAGCAGTACTTC. Translation gives CASSTFARDGPYEQYF.

V gene TRBV18 combines with J gene TRBJ2-5; 7 nucleotides agree with TRBD1. The CDR3 runs 15 residues. J gave up 3 bases and V 6 bases, and 10 bases lay outside the gene matches. Per germline, CDR1 KGHSH and CDR2 LQKENI. CDR3 DNA: TGTGCCAGCTCGGAAAGGACAGGAGTGGAAGAGACCCAGTACTTC. It codes for CASSERTGVEETQYF.

This clonotype has a handful of counts. The chain carries TRBV6-1 and TRBJ2-1; 7 positions match TRBD2. The CDR3 consists of 15 residues. CDR1 is MNHNS, CDR2 SASEGT, per germline. The V segment lost 5 bases and the J segment 2 bases; nucleotides outside the gene matches: 6. CDR3 DNA sequence: TGTGCCAGCAGTTATGTGGGAGGGCCCTACAATGAGCAGTTCTTC. As protein: CASSYVGGPYNEQFF.

This chain connects TRBV20-1 to TRBJ2-3; tentatively, D is TRBD2 (5 bases). V lost 1 base to trimming and J lost 4 bases, with 15 bases between them. Germline-derived CDR1 and CDR2 are DFQATT and SNEGSKA (reference sequence). The CDR3 loop spans 15 amino acids. In DNA, the CDR3 is TGCAGTGCTAGAGGAGGGTCATCTTATGCAGATACGCAGTATTTT. It specifies CSARGGSSYADTQYF.

This clonotype was detected ten times or more. The rearrangement joins TRBV11-3 to TRBJ2-1; 12 bases agree with TRBD2. V lost 4 bases and J lost 3; bases outside the gene matches: 4. Germline CDR1 is SGHNT and CDR2 is YENEEA. The CDR3 runs 16 residues. CDR3 DNA: TGTGCCAGCAGCTCCCTAGCGGGAGGGAACTACAATGAGCAGTTCTTC. It codes for CASSSLAGGNYNEQFF.

This clonotype was recorded at least ten times. V and J are TRBV27 and TRBJ2-1; D ambiguous. V was pared by 8 bases and J by 9 bases, with 14 bases between. The CDR3 is 12 amino acids. In germline, CDR1 is MNHEY, CDR2 SMNVEV (reference sequence). CDR3 loop: CASGQARAEQFF. The CDR3 DNA sequence: TGTGCCAGCGGGCAGGCTAGGGCTGAGCAGTTCTTC.

This clonotype occurred a few times. The chain combines TRBV7-9 with TRBJ1-1, with D unresolved. V was cut by 1 base and J by 0 bases, with 6 bases left in between. Germline CDR1 reads SEHNR; CDR2 reads FQNEAQ (reference sequence). The CDR3 loop spans 14 amino acids. The CDR3 region is CASSLDSMNTEAFF. The CDR3 region has the DNA TGTGCCAGCAGCTTAGACAGTATGAACACTGAAGCTTTCTTT.

This clonotype was seen ten or more times. This chain uses TRBV30 with TRBJ1-1; no clear D. V lost 0 bases and J 0 bases, leaving 5 bases between the germline ends. This CDR3 has 13 residues. The germline V gene encodes CDR1 GTSNPN and CDR2 SVGIG (reference sequence). The CDR3 reads CAWSVALNTEAFF. DNA of the CDR3: TGTGCCTGGAGTGTAGCCCTGAACACTGAAGCTTTCTTT.

In this sample, this clonotype turned up a few times. The chain employs TRBV7-8 and TRBJ2-5; no clear D gene. In germline, CDR1 is SGHVS, CDR2 FQNEAQ. The V end was cut by 5 bases, the J end by 5 bases, with 15 bases between. CDR3 size: 14 residues. The CDR3 DNA is TGTGCCAGCAGCCGAGTTGGAGATTTGGAGACCCAGTACTTC. Protein sequence: CASSRVGDLETQYF.

This clonotype was detected many times. CDR3 nucleotides: TGTGCCAGCAGACCGGACGGGGTGAACACTGAAGCTTTCTTT. This gives the protein CASRPDGVNTEAFF. V is TRBV27 and J is TRBJ1-1; D is uncertain. The V and J ends lost 6 bases and 0 bases respectively, with 11 bases between them. CDR3 length: 14 amino acids. Germline CDR1 is MNHEY and CDR2 is SMNVEV (reference sequence).

The chain uses TRBV28 and TRBJ2-2, with 16 bases aligning to TRBD2. Trimming took 3 bases from V and 6 from J; bases not matched to a gene: 4. The germline V gene has CDR1 MDHEN and CDR2 SYDVKM. This CDR3 comprises 17 residues. The chain's CDR3 is CASSLGLAGGLAGELFF. CDR3 bases: TGTGCCAGCAGTTTGGGACTAGCGGGAGGGTTAGCCGGGGAGCTGTTTTTT. Drawing the rest from reference TRBV28 and TRBJ2-2, the complete variable domain is DVKVTQSSRYLVKRTGEKVFLECVQDMDHENMFWYRQDPGLGLRLIYFSYDVKMKEKGDIPEGYSVSREKKERFSLILESASTNQTSMYLCASSLGLAGGLAGELFFGEGSRLTVL.

The chain recombines TRBV9 with TRBJ2-1; TRBD1 agrees at 10 bases. The germline V gene encodes CDR1 SGDLS and CDR2 YYNGEE. Trimming took 2 bases from V and 10 from J; bases not matched to a gene: 12. The CDR3 totals 16 residues. As DNA, the CDR3 is TGTGCCAGCAGCGTCCGGTCGGGACAGGGGTTCTACGAGCAGTTCTTC. Its translation: CASSVRSGQGFYEQFF.

This clonotype was found a few times. The V and J genes are TRBV4-1 and TRBJ1-4; no definite D call. The CDR3 extends over 16 amino acids. Deletions cut 2 bases from V and 5 bases from J, with 15 bases between. Looked up from germline, CDR1 is MGHRA and CDR2 is YSYEKL. The CDR3: CASSQRSRTANEKLFF. The CDR3 bases are TGCGCCAGCAGCCAAAGATCCCGGACGGCGAATGAAAAACTGTTTTTT.

The gene calls are TRBV19 and TRBJ2-2; 7 nucleotides agree with TRBD1. The junction had 7 bases not matched to a gene; V was cut back by 4 bases and J by 5 bases. The CDR3 sequence is 15 residues long. Looked up from germline, CDR1 is LNHDA and CDR2 is SQIVND (reference sequence). CDR3 nucleotide sequence: TGTGCCAGTAGTACGGACAGGTGGGGAACCGGGGAGCTGTTTTTT. Protein product: CASSTDRWGTGELFF.

The chain recombines TRBV20-1 with TRBJ2-1; D gene uncertain. This CDR3 has 10 amino acids. Trimming took 5 bases from V and 6 from J, leaving 5 bases between them. In germline, CDR1 is DFQATT, CDR2 SNEGSKA (reference sequence). CDR3 amino acids: CSAHSNEQFF. For the CDR3, the DNA is TGCAGTGCTCACAGCAATGAGCAGTTCTTC.

V gene TRBV3-1 combines with J gene TRBJ2-2, with TRBD2 matching 11 bases. J gave up 2 bases and V 1 base, and 9 bases lay outside the gene matches. Germline loops: CDR1 LGHDT, CDR2 YNNKEL (reference sequence). The CDR3 is 19 amino acids. The CDR3 DNA reads as TGTGCCAGCAGCCAAGGGACTAGCGGGCTGCCTGCCAACACCGGGGAGCTGTTTTTT. It encodes CASSQGTSGLPANTGELFF.

The table lists this clonotype with a few counts. The chain carries TRBV7-9 and TRBJ2-7; a weak D match, TRBD2 (6 bases). The CDR3 is 13 residues long. Germline loops: CDR1 SEHNR, CDR2 FQNEAQ (reference sequence). Trimming removed 1 base from V and 8 bases from J, with 12 bases in between. DNA of the CDR3: TGTGCCAGCAGCTTAGACGGGAGAGGGAAGCAGTACTTC. Its protein product is CASSLDGRGKQYF. The whole variable domain, filled in from reference TRBV7-9 and TRBJ2-7, reads DTGVSQNPRHKITKRGQNVTFRCDPISEHNRLYWYRQTLGQGPEFLTYFQNEAQLEKSRLLSDRFSAERPKGSFSTLEIQRTEQGDSAMYLCASSLDGRGKQYFGPGTRLTVT.

This clonotype was found many times. The rearrangement uses TRBV28 and TRBJ2-3; 13 nucleotides line up with TRBD2. The CDR3 consists of 18 residues. CDR1 and CDR2 from the germline V gene are MDHEN and SYDVKM. With V trimmed by 6 bases and J by 1 base, 10 bases remained unmatched. The CDR3 DNA is TGTGCCAGCAGCCTTACTAGCGGGAGGGCCCGAGGCACAGATACGCAGTATTTT. This sequence encodes CASSLTSGRARGTDTQYF.

At least ten counts were recorded for this clonotype. The V call is TRBV18, the J call TRBJ2-3; 10 bases are shared with TRBD2. Trimming at V came to 2 bases and at J to 5 bases, leaving 4 bases not matched to a gene. Germline values: CDR1 KGHSH, CDR2 LQKENI. The CDR3 length is 15 residues. The CDR3 DNA follows: TGTGCCAGCTCACCAGGAATAGCGGGAGGAGATACGCAGTATTTT. It specifies CASSPGIAGGDTQYF. Full variable domain (missing parts from reference TRBV18 and TRBJ2-3): NAGVMQNPRHLVRRRGQEARLRCSPMKGHSHVYWYRQLPEEGLKFMVYLQKENIIDESGMPKERFSAEFPKEGPSILRIQQVVRGDSAAYFCASSPGIAGGDTQYFGPGTRLTVL.

This clonotype was observed many times. CDR3 sequence (DNA): TGTGCCAGCAGTGCCTTGTACGAGCAGTACTTC. This gives the protein CASSALYEQYF. The rearrangement joins TRBV28 to TRBJ2-7; D ambiguous. The CDR3 loop spans 11 amino acids. Trimming stripped 5 bases from V and 4 bases from J, with 6 bases between. In germline, CDR1 is MDHEN, CDR2 SYDVKM.

The chain links TRBV5-1 to TRBJ1-1, with D perhaps matching TRBD1 (5 bases). The germline V gene has CDR1 SGHRS and CDR2 YFSETQ. V was cut by 4 bases and J by 4 bases, with 14 bases left in between. CDR3 size: 14 residues. The CDR3 loop is CASSEGREGTEAFF. The CDR3 region has the DNA TGCGCCAGCAGCGAGGGCAGGGAGGGCACTGAAGCTTTCTTT.

This clonotype occurred many times. This chain connects TRBV18 to TRBJ2-7, with 10 bases identical to TRBD1. V shed 3 bases and J 4 bases; nucleotides not matched to a gene: 12. Germline CDR1 KGHSH, CDR2 LQKENI. This CDR3 has 17 amino acids. The CDR3 nucleotides read TGTGCCAGCTCACCTCCTCAGCCGACAGGGGGCCAGTACGAGCAGTACTTC. As protein: CASSPPQPTGGQYEQYF.

This clonotype showed up just a few times. V is TRBV5-1 and J is TRBJ2-4; TRBD1 matches at 9 bases. The CDR3 loop spans 16 amino acids. Germline CDR1 SGHRS, CDR2 YFSETQ. V lost 3 bases, J lost 7 bases, and 11 bases stayed unmatched. The CDR3 loop reads CASSSQTGTGINIQYF. As DNA, the CDR3 is TGCGCCAGCAGCTCTCAAACCGGGACAGGGATCAACATTCAGTACTTC.

This clonotype showed up just a few times. V usage is TRBV3-1 and J usage is TRBJ2-3; tentative D call: TRBD1 (6 bases). Trimming stripped 4 bases from V and 2 bases from J, with 13 bases between. The length of the CDR3 is 15 residues. Germline-derived CDR1 and CDR2 are LGHDT and YNNKEL (reference sequence). The CDR3 DNA follows: TGTGCCAGCAGCCCCAGGGACACCAACACAGATACGCAGTATTTT. Translation gives CASSPRDTNTDTQYF.